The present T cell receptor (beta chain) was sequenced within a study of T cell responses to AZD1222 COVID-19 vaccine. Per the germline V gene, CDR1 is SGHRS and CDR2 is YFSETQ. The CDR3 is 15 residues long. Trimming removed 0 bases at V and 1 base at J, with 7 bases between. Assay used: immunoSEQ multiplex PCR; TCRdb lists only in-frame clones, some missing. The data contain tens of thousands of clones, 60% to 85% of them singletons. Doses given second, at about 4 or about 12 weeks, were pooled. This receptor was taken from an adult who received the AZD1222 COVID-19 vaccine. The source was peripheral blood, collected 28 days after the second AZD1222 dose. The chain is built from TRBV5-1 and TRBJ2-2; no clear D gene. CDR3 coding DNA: TGCGCCAGCAGCTTGGTCACGGTGAACACCGGGGAGCTGTTTTTT. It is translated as CASSLVTVNTGELFF. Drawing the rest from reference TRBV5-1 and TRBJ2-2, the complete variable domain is KAGVTQTPRYLIKTRGQQVTLSCSPISGHRSVSWYQQTPGQGLQFLFEYFSETQRNKGNFPGRFSGRQFSNSRSEMNVSTLELGDSALYLCASSLVTVNTGELFFGEGSRLTVL.